This TCR beta chain originates from a study of blood T cell repertoires in COVID-19. Study at large: The United States, Italy and Spain were the sources of the acute and convalescent COVID-19 samples. PBMCs, B-cell-depleted T cells, or T cells provided the cDNA or gDNA that made up the material.

The V end was cut by 0 bases, the J end by 2 bases, with 11 bases between. The CDR3 consists of 15 residues. Germline V CDR1 and CDR2: LGHNA, YSLEER. Methods used by the authors: Scientists estimated how many nucleated cells there were by amplifying reference gene primers. Clones were read by immunoSEQ multiplex PCR, and TCRdb kept only the in-frame ones, dropping some. V and J calls and clone size are copied from that table; D and trimming were computed from the DNA. The table shows some 70,000 clones, with roughly 91% occurring only once. The chain joins TRBV4-3 to TRBJ2-7; tentative D call: TRBD2 (6 bases). The sample comprised peripheral blood. The source is a man aged 50 or older with active COVID-19. CDR3 region: CASSQDWRATYEQYF. CDR3 nucleotides: TGCGCCAGCAGCCAAGATTGGAGGGCGACCTACGAGCAGTACTTC.